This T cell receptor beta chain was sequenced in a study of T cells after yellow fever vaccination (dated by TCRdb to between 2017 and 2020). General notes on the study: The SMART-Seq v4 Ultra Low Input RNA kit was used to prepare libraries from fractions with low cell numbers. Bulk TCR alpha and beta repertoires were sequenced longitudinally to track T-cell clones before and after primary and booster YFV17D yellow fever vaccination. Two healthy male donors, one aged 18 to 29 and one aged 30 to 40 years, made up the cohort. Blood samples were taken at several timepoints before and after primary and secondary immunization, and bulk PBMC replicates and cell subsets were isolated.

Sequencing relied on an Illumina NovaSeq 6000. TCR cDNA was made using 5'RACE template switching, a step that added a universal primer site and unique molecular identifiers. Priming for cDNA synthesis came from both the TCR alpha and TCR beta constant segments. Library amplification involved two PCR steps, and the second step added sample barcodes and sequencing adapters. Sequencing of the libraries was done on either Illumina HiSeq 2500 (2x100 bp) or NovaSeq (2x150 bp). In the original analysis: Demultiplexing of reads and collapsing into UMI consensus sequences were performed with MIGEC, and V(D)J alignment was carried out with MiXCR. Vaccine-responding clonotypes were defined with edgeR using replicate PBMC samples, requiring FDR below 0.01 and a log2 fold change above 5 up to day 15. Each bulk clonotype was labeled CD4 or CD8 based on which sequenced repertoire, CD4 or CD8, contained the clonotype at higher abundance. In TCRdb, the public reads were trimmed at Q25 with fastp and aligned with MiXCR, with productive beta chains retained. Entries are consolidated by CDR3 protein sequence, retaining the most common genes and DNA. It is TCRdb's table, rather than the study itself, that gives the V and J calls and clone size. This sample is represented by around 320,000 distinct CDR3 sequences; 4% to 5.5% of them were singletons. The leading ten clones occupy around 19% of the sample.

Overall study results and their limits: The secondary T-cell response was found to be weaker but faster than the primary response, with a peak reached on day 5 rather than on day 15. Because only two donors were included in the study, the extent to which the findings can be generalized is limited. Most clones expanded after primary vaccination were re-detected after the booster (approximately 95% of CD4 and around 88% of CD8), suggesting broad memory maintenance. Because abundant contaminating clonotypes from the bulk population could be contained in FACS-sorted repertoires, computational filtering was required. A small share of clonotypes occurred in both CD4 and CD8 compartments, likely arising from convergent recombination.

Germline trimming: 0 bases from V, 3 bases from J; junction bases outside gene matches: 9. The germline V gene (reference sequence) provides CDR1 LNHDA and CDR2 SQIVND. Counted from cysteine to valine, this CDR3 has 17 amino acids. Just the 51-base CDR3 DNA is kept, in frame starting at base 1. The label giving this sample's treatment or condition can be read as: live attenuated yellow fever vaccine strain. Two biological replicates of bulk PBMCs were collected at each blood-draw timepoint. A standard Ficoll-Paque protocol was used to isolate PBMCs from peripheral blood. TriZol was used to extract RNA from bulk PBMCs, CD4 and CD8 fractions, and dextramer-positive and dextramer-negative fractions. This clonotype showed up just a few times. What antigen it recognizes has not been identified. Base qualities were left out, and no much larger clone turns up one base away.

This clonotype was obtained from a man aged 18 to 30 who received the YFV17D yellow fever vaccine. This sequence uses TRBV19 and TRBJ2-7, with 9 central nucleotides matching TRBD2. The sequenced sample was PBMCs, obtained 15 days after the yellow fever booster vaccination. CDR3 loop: CASSIEFRLAVYYEQYV. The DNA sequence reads TGTGCCAGTAGTATAGAGTTTCGACTAGCGGTTTACTACGAGCAGTACGTC.